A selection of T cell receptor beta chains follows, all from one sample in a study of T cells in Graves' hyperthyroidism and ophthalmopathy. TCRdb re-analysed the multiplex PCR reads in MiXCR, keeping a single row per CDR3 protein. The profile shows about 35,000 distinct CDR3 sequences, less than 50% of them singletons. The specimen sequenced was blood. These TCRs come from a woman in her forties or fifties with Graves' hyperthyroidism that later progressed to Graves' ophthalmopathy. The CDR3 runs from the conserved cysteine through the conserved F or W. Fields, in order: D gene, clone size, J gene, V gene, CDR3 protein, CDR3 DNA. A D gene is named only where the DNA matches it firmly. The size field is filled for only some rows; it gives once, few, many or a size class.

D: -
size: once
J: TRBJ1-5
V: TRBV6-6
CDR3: CASSYRAGASNQPRHF
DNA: TGTGCCAGCAGTTACCGGGCGGGGGCTAGCAATCAGCCCCGGCATTTT

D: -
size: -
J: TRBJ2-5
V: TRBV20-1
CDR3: CSADRMNQETQYF
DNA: TGCAGTGCGGATCGGATGAACCAAGAGACCCAGTACTTC

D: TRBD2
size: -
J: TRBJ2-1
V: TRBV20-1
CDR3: CSAPRPGTSGVF
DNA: TGCAGTGCCCCAAGACCAGGGACTAGCGGTGTCTTC

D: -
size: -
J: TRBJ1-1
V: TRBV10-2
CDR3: CASSPSGEMSTEAFF
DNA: TGTGCCAGCTCACCGTCCGGGGAGATGAGCACTGAAGCTTTCTTT

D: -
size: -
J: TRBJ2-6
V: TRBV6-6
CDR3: CASSRGTGANVLTF
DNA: TGTGCCAGCAGCAGAGGGACAGGGGCCAACGTCCTGACTTTC

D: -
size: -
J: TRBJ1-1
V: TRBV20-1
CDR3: CSARDEAFF
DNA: TGCAGTGCTAGAGATGAAGCTTTCTTT

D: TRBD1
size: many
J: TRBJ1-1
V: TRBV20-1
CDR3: CSARDDRVNTEAFF
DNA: TGCAGTGCTAGAGACGACAGGGTGAACACTGAAGCTTTCTTT

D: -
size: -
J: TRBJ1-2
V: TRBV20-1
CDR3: CSARDTGTRNYGYTF
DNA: TGCAGTGCTAGAGATACCGGGACGCGGAACTATGGCTACACCTTC

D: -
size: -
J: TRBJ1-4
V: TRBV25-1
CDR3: CASSEYGRGANEKLFF
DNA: TGTGCCAGCAGTGAATATGGCCGCGGGGCTAATGAAAAACTGTTTTTT

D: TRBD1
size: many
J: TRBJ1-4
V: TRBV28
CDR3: CASKEGGNEKLFF
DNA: TGTGCCAGCAAAGAAGGGGGCAATGAAAAACTGTTTTTT

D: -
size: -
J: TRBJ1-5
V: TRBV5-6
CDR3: CASSSGQINQPQHF
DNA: TGTGCCAGCAGCTCTGGACAGATTAATCAGCCCCAGCATTTT

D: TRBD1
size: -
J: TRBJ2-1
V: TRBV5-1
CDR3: CASSSIAWTGTNEQFF
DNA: TGCGCCAGCAGCTCAATTGCTTGGACAGGGACCAATGAGCAGTTCTTC

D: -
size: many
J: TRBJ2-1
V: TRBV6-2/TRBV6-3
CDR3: CASSYFLGGGDEQFF
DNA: TGTGCCAGCAGTTACTTCCTAGGGGGAGGGGATGAGCAGTTCTTC

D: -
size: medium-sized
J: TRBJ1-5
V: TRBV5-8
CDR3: CASSLGQPQHF
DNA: TGTGCCAGCAGCTTGGGCCAGCCCCAGCATTTT

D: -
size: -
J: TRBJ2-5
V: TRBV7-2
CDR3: CASSLATNYQPQYF
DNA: TGTGCCAGCAGCCTCGCTACAAACTATCAGCCCCAGTACTTC

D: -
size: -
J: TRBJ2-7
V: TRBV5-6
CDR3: CASTGDTHSYEQYF
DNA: TGTGCCAGCACAGGGGACACCCATTCCTACGAGCAGTACTTC

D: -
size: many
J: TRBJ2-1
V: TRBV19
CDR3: CASSIVEGNEQFF
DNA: TGTGCCAGTAGTATAGTAGAGGGCAATGAGCAGTTCTTC

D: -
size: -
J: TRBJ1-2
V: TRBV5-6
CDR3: CASNLSRSYGYTF
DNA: TGTGCCAGCAACTTGTCCCGAAGCTATGGTTACACCTTC

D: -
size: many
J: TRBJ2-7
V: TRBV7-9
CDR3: CASSLGSGAYEQYF
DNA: TGTGCCAGCAGCTTAGGTTCAGGAGCCTACGAGCAGTACTTC

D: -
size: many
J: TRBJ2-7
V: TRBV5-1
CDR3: CASSFGTYEQYF
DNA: TGCGCCAGCAGCTTTGGAACCTACGAGCAGTACTTC

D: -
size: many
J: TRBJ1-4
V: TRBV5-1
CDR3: CASTDRPEGEKLFF
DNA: TGCGCCAGCACAGACAGGCCAGAGGGTGAAAAACTGTTTTTT

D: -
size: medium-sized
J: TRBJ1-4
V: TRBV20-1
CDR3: CSASWGEKLFF
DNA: TGCAGTGCTAGCTGGGGTGAAAAACTGTTTTTT

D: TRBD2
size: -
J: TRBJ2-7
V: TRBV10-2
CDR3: CASWTHGLAGALYF
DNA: TGCGCCAGCTGGACGCACGGACTAGCGGGAGCTCTGTACTTC

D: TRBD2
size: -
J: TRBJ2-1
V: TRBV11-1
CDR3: CASSWGGSSYNEQLF
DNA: TGTGCCAGCAGCTGGGGGGGGAGCTCCTACAATGAGCAGTTGTTT

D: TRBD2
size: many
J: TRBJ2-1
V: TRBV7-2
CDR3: CASSPGTSGNNEQFF
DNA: TGTGCCAGCAGCCCGGGGACTAGCGGGAACAATGAGCAGTTCTTC